The sequence of this T cell receptor (beta chain) was determined in a study of blood T cell repertoires in COVID-19. As for the study in general: Collection of acute and convalescent COVID-19 samples took place in the United States, Italy and Spain. PBMCs, B-cell-depleted T cells, or T cells were the source of the cDNA or gDNA that made up the material.

This clone has a handful of counts. The table came from immunoSEQ multiplex PCR; TCRdb's copy has only in-frame clones and leaves some out. The sample has some 180,000 clones, more than 75% seen once; the top ten hold over 2%. Germline V gene lookup returns CDR1 SGHTA and CDR2 FQGTGA. Trimming removed 4 bases from V and 0 bases from J; junction bases left unmatched: 5. The CDR3 is 15 residues long. V and J are TRBV7-3 and TRBJ2-5; 7 bases are shared with TRBD2. The sequence was collected from a man aged 50-60 years who had recovered from COVID-19. The sample comprised peripheral blood. CDR3 in amino acids: CASSSSGAYQETQYF. CDR3 DNA: TGTGCCAGCAGCTCTAGCGGCGCGTACCAAGAGACCCAGTACTTC. The variable domain in full, with the rest retrieved from reference TRBV7-3 and TRBJ2-5, is GAGVSQTPSNKVTEKGKYVELRCDPISGHTALYWYRQSLGQGPEFLIYFQGTGAADDSGLPNDRFFAVRPEGSVSTLKIQRTERGDSAVYLCASSSSGAYQETQYFGPGTRLLVL.